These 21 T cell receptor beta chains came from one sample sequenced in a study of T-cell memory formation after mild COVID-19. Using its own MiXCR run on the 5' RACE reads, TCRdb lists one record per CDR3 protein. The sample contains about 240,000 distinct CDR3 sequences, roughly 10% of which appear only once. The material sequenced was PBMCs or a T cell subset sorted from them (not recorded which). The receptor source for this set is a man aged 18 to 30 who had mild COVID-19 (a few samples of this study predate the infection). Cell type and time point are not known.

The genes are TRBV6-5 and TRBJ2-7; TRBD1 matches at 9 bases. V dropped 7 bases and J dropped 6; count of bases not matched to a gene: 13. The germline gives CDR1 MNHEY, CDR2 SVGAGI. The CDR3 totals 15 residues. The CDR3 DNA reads TGTGCCAGCACAGGACCGGGACAGGGCAGAGGCGAGCAGTACTTC. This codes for CASTGPGQGRGEQYF.

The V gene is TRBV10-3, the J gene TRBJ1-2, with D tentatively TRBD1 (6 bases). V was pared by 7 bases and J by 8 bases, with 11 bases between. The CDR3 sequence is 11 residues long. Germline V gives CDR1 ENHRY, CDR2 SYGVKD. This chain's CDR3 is CAIKGGIGYTF. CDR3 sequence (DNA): TGTGCCATCAAGGGGGGTATAGGCTACACCTTC.

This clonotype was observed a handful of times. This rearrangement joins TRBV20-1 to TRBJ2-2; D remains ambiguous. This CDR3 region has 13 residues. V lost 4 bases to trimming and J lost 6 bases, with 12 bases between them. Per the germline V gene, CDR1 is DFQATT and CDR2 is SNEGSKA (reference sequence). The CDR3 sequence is CSATDGMAGELFF. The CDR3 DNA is TGCAGTGCTACCGATGGAATGGCCGGGGAGCTGTTTTTT.

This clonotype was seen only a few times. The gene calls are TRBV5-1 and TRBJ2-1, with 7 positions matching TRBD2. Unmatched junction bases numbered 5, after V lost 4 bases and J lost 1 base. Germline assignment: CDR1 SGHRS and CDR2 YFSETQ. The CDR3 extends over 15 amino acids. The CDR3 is CASSIRGESYNEQFF. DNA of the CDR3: TGCGCCAGCAGCATACGGGGGGAGTCCTACAATGAGCAGTTCTTC.

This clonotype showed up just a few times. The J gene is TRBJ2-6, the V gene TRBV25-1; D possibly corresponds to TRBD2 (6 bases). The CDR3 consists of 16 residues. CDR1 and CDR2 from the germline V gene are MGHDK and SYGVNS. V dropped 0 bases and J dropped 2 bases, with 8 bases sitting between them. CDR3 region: CASSEYTGAGANVLTF. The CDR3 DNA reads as TGTGCCAGCAGTGAATATACGGGAGCTGGGGCCAACGTCCTGACTTTC.

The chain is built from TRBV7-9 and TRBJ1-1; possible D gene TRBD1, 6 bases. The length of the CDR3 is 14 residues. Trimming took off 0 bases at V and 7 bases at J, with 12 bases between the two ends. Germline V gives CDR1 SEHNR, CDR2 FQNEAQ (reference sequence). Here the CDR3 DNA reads TGTGCCAGCAGCTTAGCCACAGGGCCCTATGAAGCTTTCTTT. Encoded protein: CASSLATGPYEAFF.

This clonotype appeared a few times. The CDR3 DNA follows: TGCGCCAGCAGCGGAAACAGGGTCGCCGGGGAGCTGTTTTTT. It codes for CASSGNRVAGELFF. The rearrangement links TRBV5-1 to TRBJ2-2; D is possibly TRBD1 (6 bases). Germline values: CDR1 SGHRS, CDR2 YFSETQ. CDR3 length equals 14 residues. The V gene lost 4 bases and the J gene lost 6 bases, with 13 bases spanning the gap. The full variable domain, in which reference TRBV5-1 and TRBJ2-2 provide the parts outside the CDR3, is KAGVTQTPRYLIKTRGQQVTLSCSPISGHRSVSWYQQTPGQGLQFLFEYFSETQRNKGNFPGRFSGRQFSNSRSEMNVSTLELGDSALYLCASSGNRVAGELFFGEGSRLTVL.

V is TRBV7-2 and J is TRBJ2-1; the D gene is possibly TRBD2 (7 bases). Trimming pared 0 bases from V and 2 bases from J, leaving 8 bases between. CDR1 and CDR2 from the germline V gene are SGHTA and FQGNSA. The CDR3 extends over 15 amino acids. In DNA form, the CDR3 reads TGTGCCAGCAGCTTAGCGCGGGGGCCCTACAATGAGCAGTTCTTC. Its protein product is CASSLARGPYNEQFF.

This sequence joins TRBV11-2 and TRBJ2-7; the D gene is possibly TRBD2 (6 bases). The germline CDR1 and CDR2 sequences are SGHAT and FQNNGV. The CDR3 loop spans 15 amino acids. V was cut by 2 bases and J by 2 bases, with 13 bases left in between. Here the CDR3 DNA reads TGTGCCAGCAGCTTATCGCGGGGATCGACCTACGAGCAGTACGTC. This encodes CASSLSRGSTYEQYV.

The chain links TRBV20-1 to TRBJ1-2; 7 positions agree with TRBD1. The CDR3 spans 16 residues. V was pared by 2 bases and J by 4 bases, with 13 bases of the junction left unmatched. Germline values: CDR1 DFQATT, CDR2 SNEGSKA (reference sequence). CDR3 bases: TGCAGTGCTAGACGAACAATCCGGGACAGCAGCTATGGCTACACCTTC. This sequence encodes CSARRTIRDSSYGYTF.

CDR3 region: CSVVPKRPAEAFF. DNA for the CDR3: TGCAGCGTGGTCCCCAAACGCCCGGCTGAAGCTTTCTTT. The chain recombines TRBV29-1 with TRBJ1-1; D gene uncertain. Germline assignment: CDR1 SQVTM and CDR2 ANQGSEA. The CDR3 covers 13 residues. Trimming removed 6 bases from V and 6 bases from J, with 17 bases in between.

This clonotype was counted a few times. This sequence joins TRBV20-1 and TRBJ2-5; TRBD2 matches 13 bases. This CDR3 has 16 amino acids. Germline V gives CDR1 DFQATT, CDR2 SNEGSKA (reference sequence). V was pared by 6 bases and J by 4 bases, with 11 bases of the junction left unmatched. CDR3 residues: CSASTSGGPGPETQYF. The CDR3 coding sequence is TGCAGTGCGTCGACTAGCGGGGGGCCTGGCCCAGAGACCCAGTACTTC.

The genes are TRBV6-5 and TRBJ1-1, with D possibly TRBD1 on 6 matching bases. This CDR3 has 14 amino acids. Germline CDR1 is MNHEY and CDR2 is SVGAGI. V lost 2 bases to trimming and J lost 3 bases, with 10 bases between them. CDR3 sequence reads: CASSYGQGHTEAFF. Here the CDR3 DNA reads TGTGCCAGCAGTTACGGGCAGGGGCACACTGAAGCTTTCTTT.

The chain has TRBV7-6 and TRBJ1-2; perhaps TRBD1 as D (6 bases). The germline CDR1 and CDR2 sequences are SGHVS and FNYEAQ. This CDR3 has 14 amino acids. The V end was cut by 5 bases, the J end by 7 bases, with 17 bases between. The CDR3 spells CASSKGRGARGYTF. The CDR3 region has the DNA TGTGCCAGCAGCAAAGGGAGGGGGGCGCGTGGCTACACCTTC.

CDR3 in amino acids: CASSRVSGTGSNYGYTF. The DNA of the CDR3 is TGTGCCAGCAGTCGTGTTTCCGGGACAGGGTCCAACTATGGCTACACCTTC. V gene TRBV6-2 or TRBV6-3 combines with J gene TRBJ1-2, with TRBD1 identical over 9 bases. The CDR3 runs 17 residues. V shed 5 bases and J 2 bases; nucleotides not matched to a gene: 12. Germline CDR1 MNHEY, CDR2 SVGEGT.

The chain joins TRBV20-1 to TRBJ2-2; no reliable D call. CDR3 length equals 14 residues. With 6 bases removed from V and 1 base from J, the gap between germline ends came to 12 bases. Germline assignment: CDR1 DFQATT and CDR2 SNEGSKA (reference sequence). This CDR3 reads CSAPHYGNTGELFF. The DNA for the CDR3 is TGCAGTGCCCCTCACTATGGGAACACCGGGGAGCTGTTTTTT.

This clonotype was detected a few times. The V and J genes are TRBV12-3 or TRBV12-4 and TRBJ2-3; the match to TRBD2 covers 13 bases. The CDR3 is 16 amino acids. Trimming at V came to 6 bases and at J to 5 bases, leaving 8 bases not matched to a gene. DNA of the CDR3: TGTGCCAGCAGGGTACTAGCGGGGGGGCCGGTAGATACGCAGTATTTT. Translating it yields CASRVLAGGPVDTQYF.

CDR3 sequence reads: CASSLGASGETQYF. DNA of the CDR3: TGTGCCAGCAGCTTGGGGGCTAGCGGGGAGACCCAGTACTTC. The chain links TRBV5-4 to TRBJ2-5, with 8 positions matching TRBD2. Trimming took 0 bases from V and 5 from J; bases not matched to a gene: 3. Germline V gives CDR1 SGHNT, CDR2 YYREEE (reference sequence). The CDR3 loop spans 14 amino acids.

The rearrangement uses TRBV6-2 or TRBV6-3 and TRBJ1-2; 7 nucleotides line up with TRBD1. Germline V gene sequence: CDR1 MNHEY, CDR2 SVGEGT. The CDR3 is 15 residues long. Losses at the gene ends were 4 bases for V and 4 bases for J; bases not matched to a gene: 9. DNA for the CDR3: TGTGCCAGCAGTTCAATCAGGGACAGCGTCTATGGCTACACCTTC. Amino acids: CASSSIRDSVYGYTF.

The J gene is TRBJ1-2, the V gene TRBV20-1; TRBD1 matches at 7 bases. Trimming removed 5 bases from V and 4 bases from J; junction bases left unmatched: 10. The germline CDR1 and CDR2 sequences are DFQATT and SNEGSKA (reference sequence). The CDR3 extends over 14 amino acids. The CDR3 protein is CSAAIIQGTYGYTF. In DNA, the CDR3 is TGCAGTGCTGCGATTATACAGGGGACCTATGGCTACACCTTC.

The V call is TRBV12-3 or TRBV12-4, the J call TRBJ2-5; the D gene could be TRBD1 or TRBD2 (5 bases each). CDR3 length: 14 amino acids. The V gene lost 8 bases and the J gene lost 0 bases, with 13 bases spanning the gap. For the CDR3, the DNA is TGTGCCAGCGCTAAGAGGGGCAACCAAGAGACCCAGTACTTC. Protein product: CASAKRGNQETQYF.